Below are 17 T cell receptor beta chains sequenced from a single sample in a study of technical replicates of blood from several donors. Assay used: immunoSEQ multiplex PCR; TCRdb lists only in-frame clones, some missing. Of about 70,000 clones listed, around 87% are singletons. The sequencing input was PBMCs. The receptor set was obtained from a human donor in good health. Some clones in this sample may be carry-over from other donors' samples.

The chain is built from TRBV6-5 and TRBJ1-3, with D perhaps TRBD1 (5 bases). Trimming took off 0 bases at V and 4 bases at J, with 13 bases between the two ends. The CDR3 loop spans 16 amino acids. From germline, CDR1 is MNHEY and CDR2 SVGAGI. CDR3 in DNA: TGTGCCAGCAGTTACTCGCCAGGGAAAGCGGGAAACACCATATATTTT. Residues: CASSYSPGKAGNTIYF.

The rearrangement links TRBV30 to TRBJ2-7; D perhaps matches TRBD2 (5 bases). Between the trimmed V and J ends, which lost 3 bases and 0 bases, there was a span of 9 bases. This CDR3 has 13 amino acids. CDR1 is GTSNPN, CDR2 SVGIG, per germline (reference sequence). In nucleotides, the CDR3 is TGTGCCTGGAGCCCTAGCATCTCCTACGAGCAGTACTTC. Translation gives CAWSPSISYEQYF.

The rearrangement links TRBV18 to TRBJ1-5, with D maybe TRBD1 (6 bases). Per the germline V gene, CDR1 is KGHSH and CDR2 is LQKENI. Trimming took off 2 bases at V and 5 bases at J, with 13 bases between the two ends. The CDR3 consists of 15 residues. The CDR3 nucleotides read TGTGCCAGCTCACCAAGAGGGGGAGTCGATCAGCCCCAGCATTTT. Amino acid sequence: CASSPRGGVDQPQHF.

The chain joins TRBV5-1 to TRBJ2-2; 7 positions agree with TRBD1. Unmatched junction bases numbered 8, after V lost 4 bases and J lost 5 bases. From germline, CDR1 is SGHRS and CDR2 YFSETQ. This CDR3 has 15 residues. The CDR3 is CASSHRGLLTGELFF. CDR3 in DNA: TGCGCCAGCAGCCACAGGGGCTTGTTGACCGGGGAGCTGTTTTTT.

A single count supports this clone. DNA for the CDR3: TGTGCCAGCAGCTCGACTAGCGGGGGGGCAGATACGCAGTATTTT. It is translated as CASSSTSGGADTQYF. The rearrangement joins TRBV5-4 to TRBJ2-3; the match to TRBD2 covers 14 bases. The junction had 1 base not matched to a gene; V was cut back by 3 bases and J by 4 bases. Germline V gene data show CDR1 as SGHNT and CDR2 as YYREEE (reference sequence). The CDR3 has 15 residues.

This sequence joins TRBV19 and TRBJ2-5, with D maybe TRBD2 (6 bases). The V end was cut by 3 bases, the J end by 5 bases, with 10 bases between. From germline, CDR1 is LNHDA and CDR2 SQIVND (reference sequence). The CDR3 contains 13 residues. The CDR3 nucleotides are TGTGCCAGTAGTATTCAGCGGGCGGAGACCCAGTACTTC. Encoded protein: CASSIQRAETQYF.

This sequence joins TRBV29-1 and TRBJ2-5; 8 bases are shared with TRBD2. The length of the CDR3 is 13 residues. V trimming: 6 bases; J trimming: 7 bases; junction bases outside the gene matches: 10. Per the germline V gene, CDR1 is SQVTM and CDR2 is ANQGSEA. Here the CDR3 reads CSVVRGRGVTQYF. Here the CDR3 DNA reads TGCAGCGTCGTCCGCGGGCGGGGGGTGACCCAGTACTTC.

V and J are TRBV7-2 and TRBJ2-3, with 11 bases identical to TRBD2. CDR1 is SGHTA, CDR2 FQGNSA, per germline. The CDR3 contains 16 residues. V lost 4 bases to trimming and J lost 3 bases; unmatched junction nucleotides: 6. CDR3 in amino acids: CASSSTSGKGTDTQYF. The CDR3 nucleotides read TGTGCCAGCAGCTCGACTAGCGGGAAGGGGACAGATACGCAGTATTTT.

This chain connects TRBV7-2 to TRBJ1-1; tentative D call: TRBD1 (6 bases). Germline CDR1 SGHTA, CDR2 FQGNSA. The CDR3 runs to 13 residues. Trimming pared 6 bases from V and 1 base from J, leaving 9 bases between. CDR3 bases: TGTGCCAGCAGTCAGGGGCAGAACACTGAAGCTTTCTTT. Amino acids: CASSQGQNTEAFF.

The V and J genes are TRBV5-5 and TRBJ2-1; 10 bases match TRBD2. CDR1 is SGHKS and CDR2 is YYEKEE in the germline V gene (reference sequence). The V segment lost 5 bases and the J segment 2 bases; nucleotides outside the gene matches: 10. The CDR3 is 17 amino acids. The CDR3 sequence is CASRPPSSGRPYNEQFF. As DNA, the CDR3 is TGTGCCAGCAGACCCCCGAGTAGCGGGAGGCCCTACAATGAGCAGTTCTTC.

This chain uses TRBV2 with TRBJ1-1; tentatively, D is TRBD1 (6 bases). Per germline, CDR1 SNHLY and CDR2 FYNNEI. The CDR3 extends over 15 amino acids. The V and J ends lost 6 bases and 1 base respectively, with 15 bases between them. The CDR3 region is CASRGARGTNTEAFF. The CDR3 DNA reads TGTGCCAGCAGGGGGGCGCGGGGGACGAACACTGAAGCTTTCTTT.

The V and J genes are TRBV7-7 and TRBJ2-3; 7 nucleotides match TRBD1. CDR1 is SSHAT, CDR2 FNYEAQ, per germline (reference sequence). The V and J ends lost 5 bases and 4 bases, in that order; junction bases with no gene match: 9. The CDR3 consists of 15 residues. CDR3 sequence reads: CASSPDRLTADTQYF. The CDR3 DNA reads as TGTGCCAGCAGCCCGGACAGGTTGACGGCAGATACGCAGTATTTT.

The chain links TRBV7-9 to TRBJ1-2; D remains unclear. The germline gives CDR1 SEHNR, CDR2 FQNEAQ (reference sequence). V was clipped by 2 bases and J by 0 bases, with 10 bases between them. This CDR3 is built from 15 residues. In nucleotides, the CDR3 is TGTGCCAGCAGCTTATATGGCACCGCTAACTATGGCTACACCTTC. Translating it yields CASSLYGTANYGYTF.

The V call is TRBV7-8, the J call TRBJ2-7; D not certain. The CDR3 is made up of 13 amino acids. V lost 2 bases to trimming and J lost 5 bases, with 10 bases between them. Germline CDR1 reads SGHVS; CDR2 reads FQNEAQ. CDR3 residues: CASSLILSDEQYF. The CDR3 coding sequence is TGTGCCAGCAGCTTAATTCTATCGGACGAGCAGTACTTC.

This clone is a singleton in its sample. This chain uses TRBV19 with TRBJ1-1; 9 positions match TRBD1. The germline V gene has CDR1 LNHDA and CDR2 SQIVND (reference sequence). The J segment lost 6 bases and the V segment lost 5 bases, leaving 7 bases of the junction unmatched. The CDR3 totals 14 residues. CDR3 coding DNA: TGTGCCAGTAGTTCAGGGACAGGGCACCCTGAAGCTTTCTTT. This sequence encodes CASSSGTGHPEAFF.

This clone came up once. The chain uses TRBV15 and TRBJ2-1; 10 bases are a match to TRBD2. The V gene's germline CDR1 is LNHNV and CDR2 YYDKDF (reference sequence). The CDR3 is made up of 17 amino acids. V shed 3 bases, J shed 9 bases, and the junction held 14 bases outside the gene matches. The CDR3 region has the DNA TGTGCCACCAGCAGTCCAGGACTAGCGGCCGGGCCTAGTGAGCAGTTCTTC. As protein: CATSSPGLAAGPSEQFF.

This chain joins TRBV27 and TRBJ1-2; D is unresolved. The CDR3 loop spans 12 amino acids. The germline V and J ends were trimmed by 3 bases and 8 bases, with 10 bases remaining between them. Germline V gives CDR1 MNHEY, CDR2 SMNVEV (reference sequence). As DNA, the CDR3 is TGTGCCAGCAGTTTGCGAGGGTCCGGCTACACCTTC. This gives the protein CASSLRGSGYTF.